This T cell receptor beta chain was documented in a study of T-cell memory formation after mild COVID-19. About the research overall: Clusters of TCRs were largely donor specific.

Barcoded TCR alpha and TCR beta cDNA libraries with UMIs came from 5'RACE using constant-segment primers. A single record per CDR3 protein comes from TCRdb applying MiXCR to the 5' RACE reads. The top ten hold about an eighth of the sample, which has under 450,000 distinct CDR3 sequences, about 25% seen once. Study-wide points: The study found contracting CD4+ clones mainly in CM and EM and contracting CD8+ clones in EMRA. The authors left the SARS-CoV-2 specificity of second-wave clones peaking on day 37 unconfirmed.

Per germline, CDR1 LGHDT and CDR2 YNNKEL (reference sequence). Trimming left V 5 bases short and J 4 bases short, with 17 bases between. CDR3 length: 15 amino acids. Notes on this clonotype: No antigen is known for it.

The chain uses TRBV3-1 and TRBJ1-2; no clear D. The sample comprised PBMCs or a T cell subset sorted from them (not recorded which). The receptor was derived from an adult woman who had mild COVID-19 (a few samples of this study predate the infection). Cell type and time point are not known. The CDR3 spells CASSEGLQRAYGYTF. CDR3 coding DNA: TGTGCCAGCAGCGAGGGCCTACAAAGGGCCTATGGCTACACCTTC. Drawing the rest from reference TRBV3-1 and TRBJ1-2, the complete variable domain is DTAVSQTPKYLVTQMGNDKSIKCEQNLGHDTMYWYKQDSKKFLKIMFSYNNKELIINETVPNRFSPKSPDKAHLNLHINSLELGDSAVYFCASSEGLQRAYGYTFGSGTRLTVV.